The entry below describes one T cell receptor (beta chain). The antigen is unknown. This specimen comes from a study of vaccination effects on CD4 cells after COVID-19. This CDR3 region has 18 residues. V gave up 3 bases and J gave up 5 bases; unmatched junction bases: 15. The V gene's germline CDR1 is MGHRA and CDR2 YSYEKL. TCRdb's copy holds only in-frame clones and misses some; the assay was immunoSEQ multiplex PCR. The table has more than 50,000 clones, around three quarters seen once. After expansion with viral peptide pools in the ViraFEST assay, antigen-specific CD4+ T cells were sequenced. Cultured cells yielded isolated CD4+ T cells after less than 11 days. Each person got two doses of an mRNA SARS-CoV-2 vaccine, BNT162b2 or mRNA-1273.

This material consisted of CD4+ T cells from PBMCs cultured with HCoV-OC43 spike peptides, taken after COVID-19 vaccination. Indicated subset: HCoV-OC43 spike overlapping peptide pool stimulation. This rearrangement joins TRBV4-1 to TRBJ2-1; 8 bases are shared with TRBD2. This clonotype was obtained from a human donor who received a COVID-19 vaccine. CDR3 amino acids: CASSQGLGPFQANNEQFF. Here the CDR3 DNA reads TGCGCCAGCAGCCAGGGACTAGGACCCTTTCAGGCTAACAATGAGCAGTTCTTC.